This TCR beta chain appears in the sequencing data of a study of blood T cell repertoires in COVID-19. Study summary: There were acute and convalescent COVID-19 samples, and they came from the United States, Italy and Spain. In each case, the material was cDNA or gDNA derived from T cells, B-cell-depleted T cells, or PBMCs.

Original processing notes: It was from reference gene primer amplification that nucleated cell counts were estimated. Clones were sequenced by immunoSEQ multiplex PCR, and TCRdb holds only the in-frame ones, with some missing. Clone size and V and J calls were adopted from that table, with D and trimming inferred from the DNA. Among hundreds of thousands of clones listed, approximately 91% were seen once. Researchers sorted participants into cohorts using their self-reported clinical history. There are a few counts of this clone. The V gene end was trimmed by 4 bases and the J gene end by 3 bases; junction bases not matched to a gene: 7. CDR3 length: 15 residues. Germline CDR1 reads LGHDT; CDR2 reads YNNKEL (reference sequence).

The clonotype was recovered from a woman between 40 and 50 years old with acute COVID-19. The sample taken for sequencing was PBMCs or T cells enriched from blood (not recorded which). The chain is built from TRBV3-1 (or the pseudogene TRBV3-2) and TRBJ1-2, with TRBD1 matching 8 bases. The DNA of the CDR3 is TGTGCCAGCAGCCGCAGGGGGCTTGATGACTATGGCTACACCTTC. Protein product: CASSRRGLDDYGYTF.